This T cell receptor (beta chain) stems from a study of blood T cell repertoires in COVID-19. As for the study in general: COVID-19 samples collected from the United States, Italy and Spain covered acute and convalescent phases. PBMCs, B-cell-depleted T cells, or T cells were the source of the cDNA or gDNA that made up the material.

Clones were read by immunoSEQ multiplex PCR, and TCRdb kept only the in-frame ones, dropping some. The sample consists of some 200,000 clones, 85% to 90% of them appearing once. The length of the CDR3 is 15 residues. After removal of 5 bases from V and 8 bases from J, the junction contained 11 bases not matched to a gene. CDR1 and CDR2 from the germline V gene are SGHTA and FQGNSA. Sequences were obtained from peripheral blood. The TCR sequence derives from an older woman with COVID-19, enrolled during active disease. The genes are TRBV7-2 and TRBJ2-1; 8 bases map to TRBD2. The CDR3 is CASSPTGLVGYEQFF. CDR3 nucleotide sequence: TGTGCCAGCAGCCCGACGGGACTAGTAGGCTATGAGCAGTTCTTC.